This T cell receptor beta chain was found in a study of PD-1 blockade in mismatch repair-deficient tumors. A word on this clone: Its antigen is still unknown.

Findings of the study overall: Rapid post-treatment expansion, then contraction, generally preceding radiologic response, marked tumor-resident clones.

After removal of 7 bases from V and 3 bases from J, the junction contained 8 bases not matched to a gene. CDR3 length equals 15 residues. Germline CDR1 reads WNHNN; CDR2 reads SYGVQD (reference sequence). The TCR-sequenced patients were a few responders to pembrolizumab. Data came from immunoSEQ multiplex PCR; TCRdb stores just in-frame clones and leaves some out. Of approximately 60,000 clones detected, approximately 88% appear once; the ten largest clones hold approximately 15%. The TCR sequence derives from an adult with mismatch repair-deficient cancer. This specimen was peripheral blood, taken 52 weeks after starting pembrolizumab. The chain joins TRBV10-1 to TRBJ2-7, with 11 nucleotides matching TRBD2. The CDR3 coding sequence is TGCGCCAGCAAGGGGTTAGCGGGAGGGTGCTACGAGCAGTACTTC. Protein sequence: CASKGLAGGCYEQYF.